This T cell receptor (beta chain) is from a study of blood T cells in healthy people across ages. Primed by a sample-barcoded 5' primer and a J-beta primer mix, a second PCR proceeded for 7 to 11 cycles. A template-switch adaptor that had 12 random nucleotides put a tag on each cDNA molecule. From each sample, at least 3 million paired-end reads containing CDR3 were obtained. Via MiXCR, TCRdb re-called the 5' RACE reads, giving one row per CDR3 protein. The sample has about 800,000 distinct CDR3 sequences, more than 20% seen once. Trimming took 6 bases from V and 0 from J, leaving 14 bases between them. Per germline, CDR1 MDHEN and CDR2 SYDVKM. The CDR3 sequence is 15 residues long. This clonotype has a handful of counts. This sample was also put to use in a study of T cells of mothers and their children. From that paper: Slightly higher, non-significant overlap characterized related mother-child pairs relative to unrelated pairs.

The sample consisted of blood. The TCR was taken from a boy aged 5-17 years in good health. The V gene is TRBV28, the J gene TRBJ2-5; possible D gene TRBD1, 5 bases. CDR3 amino acids: CASSPRQTYQETQYF. The CDR3 nucleotides are TGTGCCAGCAGCCCACGACAGACCTACCAAGAGACCCAGTACTTC.